A selection of T cell receptor beta chains follows, all from one sample in a study of beta chain features in type 1 diabetes. TCRdb's table, derived via immunoSEQ multiplex PCR, lists solely in-frame clones and lacks some. This sample has about 930,000 clones, with around a sixth found just once. Sequencing used naive CD4+ T cells from blood. These receptors were collected from a woman under 30 in good health. Each CDR3 is given with its conserved first and last residue. The order of the fields is CDR3 protein, CDR3 DNA, clone size, J gene, V gene, D gene. D genes are given only for firm matches. Size is omitted from some rows. Given values are once, few, many or a class for expanded clones.

CDR3aa: CASRRPGLASYEQYF
CDR3nt: TGTGCCAGCAGGCGACCGGGACTAGCCTCCTACGAGCAGTACTTC
abundance: NA
j_gene: TRBJ2-7
v_gene: TRBV28
d_gene: TRBD2

CDR3aa: CASSVEAGLTYEQYF
CDR3nt: TGTGCCAGCAGCGTAGAGGCGGGCCTTACCTACGAGCAGTACTTC
abundance: NA
j_gene: TRBJ2-7
v_gene: TRBV9
d_gene: NA

CDR3aa: CASKLGQASEQFF
CDR3nt: TGTGCCAGTAAACTCGGACAGGCTAGTGAGCAGTTCTTC
abundance: NA
j_gene: TRBJ2-1
v_gene: TRBV7-2
d_gene: TRBD1

CDR3aa: CASSRELGPDTQYF
CDR3nt: TGTGCCAGCAGCCGGGAACTAGGTCCAGATACGCAGTATTTT
abundance: NA
j_gene: TRBJ2-3
v_gene: TRBV4-2
d_gene: NA

CDR3aa: CASSSHLATGELFF
CDR3nt: TGTGCCAGCAGTTCCCACCTAGCGACCGGGGAGCTGTTTTTT
abundance: NA
j_gene: TRBJ2-2
v_gene: TRBV28
d_gene: NA

CDR3aa: CASSPGQAFSGNTIYF
CDR3nt: TGTGCCAGCAGCCCGGGACAGGCCTTCTCTGGAAACACCATATATTTT
abundance: NA
j_gene: TRBJ1-3
v_gene: TRBV11-2
d_gene: TRBD1

CDR3aa: CASSIGSLGLQTYEQYF
CDR3nt: TGTGCCAGTAGTATTGGGAGCCTAGGACTCCAAACGTACGAGCAGTACTTC
abundance: NA
j_gene: TRBJ2-7
v_gene: TRBV19
d_gene: NA

CDR3aa: CASSYSRGKLFF
CDR3nt: TGTGCCAGCAGTTACTCGAGGGGAAAACTGTTTTTT
abundance: NA
j_gene: TRBJ1-4
v_gene: TRBV6-5
d_gene: NA

CDR3aa: CASSQDTGNTIYF
CDR3nt: TGTGCCAGCAGCCAAGATACTGGAAACACCATATATTTT
abundance: NA
j_gene: TRBJ1-3
v_gene: TRBV4-2
d_gene: NA

CDR3aa: CASSRKEVTGYTF
CDR3nt: TGTGCCAGCAGTCGCAAGGAAGTCACTGGCTACACCTTC
abundance: NA
j_gene: TRBJ1-2
v_gene: TRBV6-5
d_gene: NA

CDR3aa: CASSLIGRRGYGYTF
CDR3nt: TGTGCCAGCAGCTTAATCGGACGCCGGGGCTATGGCTACACCTTC
abundance: few
j_gene: TRBJ1-2
v_gene: TRBV7-8
d_gene: NA

CDR3aa: CASSSGRGTGGNNEQFF
CDR3nt: TGTGCCAGCAGCTCCGGGCGGGGGACAGGTGGGAACAATGAGCAGTTCTTC
abundance: NA
j_gene: TRBJ2-1
v_gene: TRBV7-8
d_gene: NA

CDR3aa: CASSVGGTMSGELFF
CDR3nt: TGTGCCAGCAGCGTGGGGGGGACCATGTCCGGGGAGCTGTTTTTT
abundance: few
j_gene: TRBJ2-2
v_gene: TRBV9
d_gene: TRBD2

CDR3aa: CASSLGSSAPETQYF
CDR3nt: TGTGCCAGCAGCTTAGGGTCTAGTGCACCAGAGACCCAGTACTTC
abundance: few
j_gene: TRBJ2-5
v_gene: TRBV7-9
d_gene: NA

CDR3aa: CASRHGNTIYF
CDR3nt: TGTGCCAGCAGACATGGAAACACCATATATTTT
abundance: few
j_gene: TRBJ1-3
v_gene: TRBV25-1
d_gene: NA

CDR3aa: CASSSHGLVYGYTF
CDR3nt: TGTGCCAGCAGTTCCCACGGGCTTGTGTATGGCTACACCTTC
abundance: NA
j_gene: TRBJ1-2
v_gene: TRBV27
d_gene: NA

CDR3aa: CASSLVSSEQYF
CDR3nt: TGTGCCAGCAGCTTAGTGTCTTCTGAGCAGTACTTC
abundance: NA
j_gene: TRBJ2-7
v_gene: TRBV11-2
d_gene: NA

CDR3aa: CASSLTSGRNTGELFF
CDR3nt: TGTGCCAGCAGCCTAACTAGCGGGAGGAACACCGGGGAGCTGTTTTTT
abundance: NA
j_gene: TRBJ2-2
v_gene: TRBV27
d_gene: TRBD2

CDR3aa: CAISGTGSYTGELFF
CDR3nt: TGTGCCATCAGTGGGACAGGGAGTTACACCGGGGAGCTGTTTTTT
abundance: NA
j_gene: TRBJ2-2
v_gene: TRBV10-3
d_gene: TRBD1

CDR3aa: CASSHPGTGEETQYF
CDR3nt: TGTGCCAGCAGCCATCCCGGGACAGGGGAAGAGACCCAGTACTTC
abundance: few
j_gene: TRBJ2-5
v_gene: TRBV7-9
d_gene: TRBD1

CDR3aa: CASSSGTSGTDTQYF
CDR3nt: TGTGCCAGCAGTTCCGGGACTAGCGGGACAGATACGCAGTATTTT
abundance: NA
j_gene: TRBJ2-3
v_gene: TRBV28
d_gene: TRBD2

CDR3aa: CASSVEAGNTGELFF
CDR3nt: TGTGCCAGCAGCGTAGAAGCAGGAAACACCGGGGAGCTGTTTTTT
abundance: few
j_gene: TRBJ2-2
v_gene: TRBV9
d_gene: NA

CDR3aa: CASSLTGSSYNEQFF
CDR3nt: TGTGCCAGCAGCTTGACCGGGAGCTCCTACAATGAGCAGTTCTTC
abundance: NA
j_gene: TRBJ2-1
v_gene: TRBV5-4
d_gene: NA

CDR3aa: CSVPGQRNNEQFF
CDR3nt: TGCAGCGTCCCGGGACAGCGGAACAATGAGCAGTTCTTC
abundance: few
j_gene: TRBJ2-1
v_gene: TRBV29-1
d_gene: TRBD1

CDR3aa: CASSPDSLSYEQYF
CDR3nt: TGTGCCAGCAGTCCGGACAGCCTCTCCTACGAGCAGTACTTC
abundance: few
j_gene: TRBJ2-7
v_gene: TRBV28
d_gene: NA

CDR3aa: CASSESPQETQYF
CDR3nt: TGTGCCAGCAGTGAGAGCCCACAAGAGACCCAGTACTTC
abundance: NA
j_gene: TRBJ2-5
v_gene: TRBV2
d_gene: NA

CDR3aa: CASKIIGNEQFF
CDR3nt: TGTGCCAGCAAAATTATTGGAAATGAGCAGTTCTTC
abundance: NA
j_gene: TRBJ2-1
v_gene: TRBV2
d_gene: NA

CDR3aa: CASSLFVRETQYF
CDR3nt: TGCGCCAGCAGCTTGTTCGTCCGGGAGACCCAGTACTTC
abundance: few
j_gene: TRBJ2-5
v_gene: TRBV5-1
d_gene: NA

CDR3aa: CASSPNSGSGSTDTQYF
CDR3nt: TGCGCCAGCAGCCCGAACAGCGGGAGTGGGAGCACAGATACGCAGTATTTT
abundance: NA
j_gene: TRBJ2-3
v_gene: TRBV5-1
d_gene: TRBD2

CDR3aa: CASSYYPTSGYNEQFF
CDR3nt: TGTGCCAGCAGTTACTACCCGACTAGCGGTTACAATGAGCAGTTCTTC
abundance: NA
j_gene: TRBJ2-1
v_gene: TRBV6-5
d_gene: TRBD2

CDR3aa: CSVEVFGGWNTEAFF
CDR3nt: TGCAGCGTTGAAGTGTTTGGCGGCTGGAACACTGAAGCTTTCTTT
abundance: few
j_gene: TRBJ1-1
v_gene: TRBV29-1
d_gene: NA

CDR3aa: CASSFTSHTYEQYF
CDR3nt: TGTGCCAGCAGCTTCACTAGCCACACCTACGAGCAGTACTTC
abundance: NA
j_gene: TRBJ2-7
v_gene: TRBV5-5
d_gene: NA

CDR3aa: CASSQTGTGIRGANVLTF
CDR3nt: TGCGCCAGCAGCCAAACCGGGACAGGGATCCGAGGGGCCAACGTCCTGACTTTC
abundance: NA
j_gene: TRBJ2-6
v_gene: TRBV5-1
d_gene: TRBD1

CDR3aa: CASSASGQEIF
CDR3nt: TGTGCCAGCAGTGCATCGGGACAGGAAATCTTC
abundance: NA
j_gene: TRBJ2-1
v_gene: TRBV6-6
d_gene: TRBD1

CDR3aa: CASSPPGTGGAGIQYF
CDR3nt: TGTGCCAGCTCACCACCAGGGACAGGGGGCGCGGGCATTCAGTACTTC
abundance: few
j_gene: TRBJ2-4
v_gene: TRBV18
d_gene: TRBD1

CDR3aa: CASSFEGNQPQHF
CDR3nt: TGTGCCAGCAGTTTCGAGGGCAATCAGCCCCAGCATTTT
abundance: few
j_gene: TRBJ1-5
v_gene: TRBV27
d_gene: NA

CDR3aa: CASSQRGTLQETQYF
CDR3nt: TGTGCCAGCAGCCAAAGAGGGACGCTTCAAGAGACCCAGTACTTC
abundance: NA
j_gene: TRBJ2-5
v_gene: TRBV4-2
d_gene: NA

CDR3aa: CASSLDGHPDSIFAHGYTF
CDR3nt: TGTGCCAGCAGCTTAGACGGCCATCCGGACAGTATATTCGCGCATGGCTACACCTTC
abundance: NA
j_gene: TRBJ1-2
v_gene: TRBV7-3
d_gene: NA

CDR3aa: CASSELAGGETQYF
CDR3nt: TGTGCCAGCAGCGAACTAGCGGGTGGAGAGACCCAGTACTTC
abundance: few
j_gene: TRBJ2-5
v_gene: TRBV5-4
d_gene: TRBD2

CDR3aa: CASSLVSGSPLFDEQFF
CDR3nt: TGTGCCAGCAGCTTGGTGAGCGGGAGTCCCCTATTCGATGAGCAGTTCTTC
abundance: few
j_gene: TRBJ2-1
v_gene: TRBV5-4
d_gene: TRBD2

CDR3aa: CASSVASTNYNEQFF
CDR3nt: TGTGCCAGCAGCGTCGCCTCGACTAACTACAATGAGCAGTTCTTC
abundance: few
j_gene: TRBJ2-1
v_gene: TRBV9
d_gene: NA

CDR3aa: CASTLRGLSAGAEQFF
CDR3nt: TGTGCCAGCACCTTGCGGGGGCTATCGGCGGGAGCTGAGCAGTTCTTC
abundance: few
j_gene: TRBJ2-1
v_gene: TRBV19
d_gene: NA

CDR3aa: CASSHQNTEAFF
CDR3nt: TGCGCCAGCAGCCATCAGAACACTGAAGCTTTCTTT
abundance: NA
j_gene: TRBJ1-1
v_gene: TRBV4-3
d_gene: NA

CDR3aa: CAIGLAGGETQYF
CDR3nt: TGTGCCATCGGACTAGCGGGAGGGGAGACCCAGTACTTC
abundance: few
j_gene: TRBJ2-5
v_gene: TRBV10-3
d_gene: TRBD2

CDR3aa: CASSTGAFEQFF
CDR3nt: TGTGCCAGCAGTACAGGGGCATTTGAGCAGTTCTTC
abundance: few
j_gene: TRBJ2-1
v_gene: TRBV28
d_gene: TRBD1

CDR3aa: CASSLIRGHPNEQFF
CDR3nt: TGTGCCAGCAGCTTAATCCGGGGGCACCCCAATGAGCAGTTCTTC
abundance: NA
j_gene: TRBJ2-1
v_gene: TRBV7-9
d_gene: NA

CDR3aa: CASSSRGKSGYTF
CDR3nt: TGTGCCAGCAGCTCAAGAGGGAAGTCTGGCTACACCTTC
abundance: NA
j_gene: TRBJ1-2
v_gene: TRBV7-9
d_gene: NA

CDR3aa: CATSSRPPKVGIIPYEQYF
CDR3nt: TGTGCCACCAGCTCCCGCCCCCCAAAGGTGGGGATTATACCCTACGAGCAGTACTTC
abundance: NA
j_gene: TRBJ2-7
v_gene: TRBV15
d_gene: NA

CDR3aa: CASSERRGSGNTIYF
CDR3nt: TGCGCCAGCAGTGAACGGCGGGGCTCTGGAAACACCATATATTTT
abundance: few
j_gene: TRBJ1-3
v_gene: TRBV10-1
d_gene: NA